Listed here are 17 T cell receptor beta chains from one sample, sequenced in a study of blood T cell repertoires in COVID-19. The repertoire was sequenced with immunoSEQ multiplex PCR; TCRdb's copy has only in-frame clones and lacks some. The sample includes roughly 68,000 clones, 75% to 95% of them seen just once. The source material was peripheral blood. The receptors come from a man aged 40-49 years with COVID-19, enrolled during active disease.

The chain has TRBV6-5 and TRBJ2-1; D not certain. The CDR3 covers 14 residues. Trimming stripped 6 bases from V and 5 bases from J, with 14 bases between. The V gene's germline CDR1 is MNHEY and CDR2 SVGAGI. This CDR3 reads CASSNTIAHNEQFF. CDR3 sequence (DNA): TGTGCCAGCAGCAACACTATAGCCCACAATGAGCAGTTCTTC.

This clone has just a few counts. The chain carries TRBV3-1 (or the pseudogene TRBV3-2) and TRBJ2-1, with TRBD2 identical over 10 bases. This CDR3 comprises 15 residues. The germline V gene has CDR1 LGHDT and CDR2 YNNKEL (reference sequence). J lost 7 bases, V lost 0 bases, and 3 bases had no gene match. The CDR3 DNA reads as TGTGCCAGCAGCCAAGATACTAGCGGGGTGAATGAGCAGTTCTTC. Protein: CASSQDTSGVNEQFF.

The chain carries TRBV13 and TRBJ1-2, with D unresolved. The germline V and J ends were trimmed by 0 bases and 0 bases, with 14 bases remaining between them. CDR3 length: 17 residues. Germline loops: CDR1 PRHDT, CDR2 FYEKMQ (reference sequence). CDR3 amino acids: CASSLGPEAAANYGYTF. CDR3 nucleotides: TGTGCCAGCAGCTTAGGTCCGGAGGCGGCAGCTAACTATGGCTACACCTTC.

The chain links TRBV5-5 to TRBJ2-7; 9 bases map to TRBD1. The CDR3 contains 14 residues. J was trimmed by 6 bases and V by 6 bases; bases with no gene match: 10. The germline gives CDR1 SGHKS, CDR2 YYEKEE (reference sequence). CDR3 region: CASTRDRVPSEQYF. Written as DNA, the CDR3 is TGTGCCAGCACCAGGGACAGGGTCCCATCCGAGCAGTACTTC.

The rearrangement joins TRBV30 to TRBJ1-1; D remains ambiguous. Germline CDR1 and CDR2: GTSNPN and SVGIG (reference sequence). V was shortened by 5 bases and J by 0 bases, with 16 bases between the two germline ends. This CDR3 is 15 amino acids long. CDR3: CAWAKGRLMNTEAFF. In DNA, the CDR3 is TGTGCCTGGGCCAAAGGGAGACTCATGAACACTGAAGCTTTCTTT.

This clone was observed once. The chain joins TRBV10-2 to TRBJ1-1, with 9 bases aligning to TRBD1. Unmatched junction bases numbered 6, after V lost 4 bases and J lost 6 bases. The CDR3 contains 14 residues. CDR1 is WSHSY and CDR2 is SAAADI in the germline V gene. CDR3 coding DNA: TGCGCCAGCAGTGGCCGACAGGGGGACCCTGAAGCTTTCTTT. It is translated as CASSGRQGDPEAFF.

This clone has a single count. This chain joins TRBV29-1 and TRBJ2-5, with TRBD1 matching 7 bases. J was trimmed by 5 bases and V by 5 bases; bases with no gene match: 11. CDR1 and CDR2 from the germline V gene are SQVTM and ANQGSEA. The CDR3 length is 14 residues. The CDR3 is CSVRGPTGMETQYF. As DNA, the CDR3 is TGCAGCGTTAGAGGGCCGACAGGGATGGAGACCCAGTACTTC.

This chain joins TRBV3-1 (or the pseudogene TRBV3-2) and TRBJ1-6, with D tentatively TRBD1 (5 bases). CDR1 and CDR2 (germline): LGHDT, YNNKEL (reference sequence). This CDR3 is 13 amino acids long. V was pared by 3 bases and J by 17 bases, with 17 bases between. This CDR3 is CASSQGGDGHIHF. The CDR3 DNA reads as TGTGCCAGCAGCCAGGGGGGGGACGGACACATCCACTTT.

The chain couples TRBV2 to TRBJ1-5; 9 nucleotides agree with TRBD1. The CDR3 is made up of 14 amino acids. Looked up from germline, CDR1 is SNHLY and CDR2 is FYNNEI. V trimming: 8 bases; J trimming: 8 bases; junction bases outside the gene matches: 10. CDR3 DNA: TGTGCCAGCTCCGGGACAGGGTTCGAGAAGCCCCAGCATTTT. Protein sequence: CASSGTGFEKPQHF. The whole variable domain, remainder taken from reference TRBV2 and TRBJ1-5, is EPEVTQTPSHQVTQMGQEVILRCVPISNHLYFYWYRQILGQKVEFLVSFYNNEISEKSEIFDDQFSVERPDGSNFTLKIRSTKLEDSAMYFCASSGTGFEKPQHFGDGTRLSIL.

The rearrangement joins TRBV4-1 to TRBJ1-3, with TRBD1 identical over 7 bases. The V segment lost 4 bases and the J segment 5 bases; nucleotides outside the gene matches: 8. This CDR3 comprises 15 residues. Germline values: CDR1 MGHRA, CDR2 YSYEKL. The CDR3 here is CASSRDRDQRNTIYF. The CDR3 DNA follows: TGCGCCAGCAGCCGAGACAGGGATCAAAGAAACACCATATATTTT.

This clone came up once. V usage is TRBV30 and J usage is TRBJ2-7; 7 bases are a match to TRBD1. The ends lost 2 bases at V and 5 bases at J; junction bases unmatched: 3. The CDR3 spans 12 residues. Germline V gene sequence: CDR1 GTSNPN, CDR2 SVGIG (reference sequence). This CDR3 is CAWSRQGHEQYF. The CDR3 DNA reads TGTGCCTGGAGTCGACAGGGACACGAGCAGTACTTC.

This rearrangement joins TRBV28 to TRBJ2-3; possible D gene TRBD2, 6 bases. Germline assignment: CDR1 MDHEN and CDR2 SYDVKM. V lost 6 bases and J lost 0, with 16 bases in between. The CDR3 runs to 16 residues. The CDR3 sequence: CASSAPGRGSTDTQYF. CDR3 in DNA: TGTGCCAGCAGCGCCCCGGGGCGGGGAAGCACAGATACGCAGTATTTT. Filled out from reference TRBV28 and TRBJ2-3, the complete variable domain reads DVKVTQSSRYLVKRTGEKVFLECVQDMDHENMFWYRQDPGLGLRLIYFSYDVKMKEKGDIPEGYSVSREKKERFSLILESASTNQTSMYLCASSAPGRGSTDTQYFGPGTRLTVL.

The chain has TRBV9 and TRBJ1-1, with a tentative D call TRBD1 (5 bases). Trimming took off 0 bases at V and 0 bases at J, with 12 bases between the two ends. Germline CDR1 SGDLS, CDR2 YYNGEE. This CDR3 contains 16 residues. CDR3 in amino acids: CASSVEAGKVNTEAFF. The CDR3 nucleotides read TGTGCCAGCAGCGTAGAGGCAGGGAAGGTGAACACTGAAGCTTTCTTT.

The rearrangement uses TRBV7-9 and TRBJ2-1; 8 nucleotides align to TRBD1. The CDR3 totals 15 residues. The trim removed 5 bases at V and 4 bases at J, leaving 7 bases unmatched. The V gene's germline CDR1 is SEHNR and CDR2 FQNEAQ (reference sequence). CDR3 in DNA: TGTGCCAGCAGCCCGAGGACAGGGAAATACAATGAGCAGTTCTTC. This translates into CASSPRTGKYNEQFF.

The CDR3 here is CASSSTGGIDTQYF. Here the CDR3 DNA reads TGTGCCAGCAGTTCCACAGGGGGGATAGATACGCAGTATTTT. The chain carries TRBV28 and TRBJ2-3; 8 nucleotides agree with TRBD1. V trimming: 4 bases; J trimming: 5 bases; junction bases outside the gene matches: 5. Germline lookup yields CDR1 MDHEN and CDR2 SYDVKM. The CDR3 extends over 14 amino acids.

This sequence joins TRBV19 and TRBJ1-5, with D possibly TRBD1 on 5 matching bases. Trimming took off 6 bases at V and 9 bases at J, with 15 bases between the two ends. Germline V gives CDR1 LNHDA, CDR2 SQIVND (reference sequence). The CDR3 covers 13 residues. The CDR3 region has the DNA TGTGCCAGTAGATCCGGCAGGGACTGGCCCCAGCATTTT. Translation: CASRSGRDWPQHF. Together with reference TRBV19 and TRBJ1-5, the CDR3 gives the full variable domain: DGGITQSPKYLFRKEGQNVTLSCEQNLNHDAMYWYRQDPGQGLRLIYYSQIVNDFQKGDIAEGYSVSREKKESFPLTVTSAQKNPTAFYLCASRSGRDWPQHFGDGTRLSIL.

The CDR3 loop is CSVGSWTGRGQETQYF. CDR3 in DNA: TGCAGCGTTGGTAGTTGGACAGGGAGGGGGCAAGAGACCCAGTACTTC. The chain recombines TRBV29-1 with TRBJ2-5, with D possibly matching TRBD1 (8 bases). V lost 4 bases to trimming and J lost 2 bases, with 20 bases between them. This CDR3 is 16 amino acids long. Germline V gives CDR1 SQVTM, CDR2 ANQGSEA.